The following is a T cell receptor beta chain sequence with its context. Antigen unknown. Produced via immunoSEQ multiplex PCR; TCRdb's table is partial and in-frame only. The sample carries under 170,000 clones, 85% to 95% recorded once. The CDR3 has 15 residues. With 4 bases clipped from V and 6 bases from J, the junction kept 8 bases outside the gene matches. Germline lookup yields CDR1 SGHAT and CDR2 FQNNGV. This sample is part of a study of T cell responses to AZD1222 COVID-19 vaccine. Study findings and constraints: Receipt of two AZD1222 doses was followed by a rise in Spike-specific TCR breadth and depth.

The rearrangement uses TRBV11-2 and TRBJ1-5; 8 nucleotides line up with TRBD1. This sequence originates from an adult in good health. The sequences come from peripheral blood, collected on day 0 of AZD1222 vaccination. The CDR3 region has the DNA TGTGCCAGCAGCTCGGGGACAGGCCACGGTCAGCCCCAGCATTTT. Translating gives CASSSGTGHGQPQHF.